This TCR beta chain appears in the sequencing data of a study of T cell repertoires in cytomegalovirus infection. MiXCR, run by TCRdb on the reads, gives a single entry per CDR3 protein. The sample contains approximately 89,000 distinct CDR3 sequences, 25% to 30% of which appear only once. The table lists this clonotype with a few counts. Antigen specificity is unknown. The CDR3 is made up of 16 amino acids. Trimming took off 1 base at V and 1 base at J, with 13 bases between the two ends. Germline lookup yields CDR1 SGHVS and CDR2 FQNEAQ. J is TRBJ1-1 and V is TRBV7-8, with D uncertain. Sequenced material: CD8+ T cells from cultured PBMCs, taken from culture after CMV antigen stimulation. This TCR was sampled from a human donor in good health (CMV status not recorded). Some clones in this sample may be carry-over from other donors' samples. As DNA, the CDR3 is TGTGCCAGCAGCTTAGAGGTCTACGGGTCGAACACTGAAGCTTTCTTT. Encoded protein: CASSLEVYGSNTEAFF.